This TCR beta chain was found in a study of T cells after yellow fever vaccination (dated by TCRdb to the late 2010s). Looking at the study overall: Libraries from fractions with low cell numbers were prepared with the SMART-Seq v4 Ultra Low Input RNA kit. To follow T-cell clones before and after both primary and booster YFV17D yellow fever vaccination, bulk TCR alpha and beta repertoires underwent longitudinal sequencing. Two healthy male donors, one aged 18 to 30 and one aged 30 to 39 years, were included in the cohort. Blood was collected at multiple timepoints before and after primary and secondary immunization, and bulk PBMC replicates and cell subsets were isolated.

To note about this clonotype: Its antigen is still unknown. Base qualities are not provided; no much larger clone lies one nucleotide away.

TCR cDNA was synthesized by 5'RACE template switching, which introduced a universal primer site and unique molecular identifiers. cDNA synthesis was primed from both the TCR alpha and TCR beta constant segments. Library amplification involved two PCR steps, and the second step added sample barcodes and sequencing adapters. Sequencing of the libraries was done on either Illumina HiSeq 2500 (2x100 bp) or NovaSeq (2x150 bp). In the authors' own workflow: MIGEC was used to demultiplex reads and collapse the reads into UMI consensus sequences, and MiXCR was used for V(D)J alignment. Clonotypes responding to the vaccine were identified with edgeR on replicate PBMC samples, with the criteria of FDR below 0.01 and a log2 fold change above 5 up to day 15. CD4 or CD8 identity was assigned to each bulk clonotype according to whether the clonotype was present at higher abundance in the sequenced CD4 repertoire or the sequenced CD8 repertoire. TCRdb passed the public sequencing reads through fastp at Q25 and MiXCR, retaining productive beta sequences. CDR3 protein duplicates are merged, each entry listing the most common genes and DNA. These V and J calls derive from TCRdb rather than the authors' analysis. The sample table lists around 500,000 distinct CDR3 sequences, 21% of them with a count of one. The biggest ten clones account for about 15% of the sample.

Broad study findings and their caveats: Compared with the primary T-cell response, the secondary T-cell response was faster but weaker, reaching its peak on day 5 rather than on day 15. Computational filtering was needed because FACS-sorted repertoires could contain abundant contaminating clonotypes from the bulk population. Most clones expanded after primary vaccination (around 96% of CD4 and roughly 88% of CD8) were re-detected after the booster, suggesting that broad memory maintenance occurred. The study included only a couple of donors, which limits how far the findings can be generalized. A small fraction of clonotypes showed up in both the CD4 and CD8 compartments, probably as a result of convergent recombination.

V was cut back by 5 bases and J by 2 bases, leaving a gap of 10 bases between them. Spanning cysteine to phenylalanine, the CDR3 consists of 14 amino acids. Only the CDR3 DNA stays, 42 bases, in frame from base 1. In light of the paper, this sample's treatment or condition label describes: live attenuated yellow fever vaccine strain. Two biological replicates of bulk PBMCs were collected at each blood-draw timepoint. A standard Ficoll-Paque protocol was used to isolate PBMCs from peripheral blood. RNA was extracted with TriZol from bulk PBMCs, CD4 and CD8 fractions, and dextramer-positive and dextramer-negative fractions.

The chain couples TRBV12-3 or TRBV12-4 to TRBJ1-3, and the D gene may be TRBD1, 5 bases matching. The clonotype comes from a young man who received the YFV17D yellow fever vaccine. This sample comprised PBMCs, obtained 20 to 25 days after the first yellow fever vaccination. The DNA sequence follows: TGTGCCAGCAGTGTACAGGCTCCTGGAAACACCATATATTTT. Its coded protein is CASSVQAPGNTIYF.